The rows below give T cell receptor beta chains drawn from one sample of a study of blood T cell repertoires in COVID-19. TCRdb's table, derived via immunoSEQ multiplex PCR, lists solely in-frame clones and lacks some. Seen here are approximately 500,000 clones, approximately 89% observed once, and the top ten hold around 0.95%. Sequenced material: peripheral blood. These receptors all come from a man in his late teens or twenties with COVID-19, enrolled during active disease. Each CDR3 is given with its conserved first and last residue. D genes are given only for firm matches. Some rows have no size entry. The others give once, few or many, or a class for an expanded clone.

j_call,v_call,clone_size,d_call,cdr3_aa,cdr3_nt
TRBJ1-1,TRBV27,-,-,CASSLSVGVNTEAFF,TGTGCCAGCAGTTTATCGGTCGGGGTGAACACTGAAGCTTTCTTT
TRBJ2-3,TRBV5-1,-,TRBD1,CASSVGTGTDTQYF,TGCGCCAGCAGCGTCGGGACAGGGACAGATACGCAGTATTTT
TRBJ1-5,TRBV5-6,-,TRBD1,CASSLEADRGGQPQHF,TGTGCCAGCAGCTTGGAGGCCGACAGGGGAGGTCAGCCCCAGCATTTT
TRBJ1-1,TRBV5-1,-,-,CASSWGQLNTEAFF,TGCGCCAGCAGCTGGGGACAATTGAACACTGAAGCTTTCTTT
TRBJ2-7,TRBV7-2,-,-,CASSLSWEFAYEQYF,TGTGCCAGCAGCTTATCCTGGGAGTTCGCCTACGAGCAGTACTTC
TRBJ2-2,TRBV11-3,-,TRBD2,CASSLELAGFTRESGELFF,TGTGCCAGCAGCTTAGAACTAGCGGGATTCACCCGAGAGTCCGGGGAGCTGTTTTTT
TRBJ1-5,TRBV6-5,few,-,CASSYSGAGQPQHF,TGTGCCAGCAGTTACTCGGGGGCCGGTCAGCCCCAGCATTTT
TRBJ2-5,TRBV3-1/TRBV3-2,-,-,CASRPNRASETQYF,TGTGCCAGCAGGCCTAACAGGGCCTCGGAGACCCAGTACTTC
TRBJ2-1,TRBV6-5,-,-,CASSNNWGERQFF,TGTGCCAGCAGCAACAATTGGGGGGAGCGTCAGTTCTTC
TRBJ1-2,TRBV7-9,-,-,CASSSNAGNYGYTF,TGTGCCAGCAGCTCAAACGCAGGCAACTATGGCTACACCTTC
TRBJ1-5,TRBV6-5,-,TRBD1,CASSPDRGPHQPQHF,TGTGCCAGCAGTCCGGACAGGGGGCCTCATCAGCCCCAGCATTTT
TRBJ1-4,TRBV2,-,-,CASSVRRTTNEKLFF,TGTGCCAGCAGTGTCCGCAGGACAACTAATGAAAAACTGTTTTTT
TRBJ1-1,TRBV2,-,TRBD1,CASTLDRGNEAFF,TGTGCCAGCACCCTGGACAGGGGTAATGAAGCTTTCTTT
TRBJ2-7,TRBV19,-,TRBD2,CASSAPSGGAYEQYF,TGTGCCAGTAGCGCCCCTAGCGGGGGGGCGTACGAGCAGTACTTC
TRBJ2-7,TRBV12-1,-,-,CASSFSSRGTGGAEQYF,TGTGCCAGCAGCTTTAGCTCAAGAGGGACAGGGGGCGCCGAGCAGTACTTC
TRBJ2-1,TRBV2,-,-,CASKPGVGYNEQFF,TGTGCCAGCAAACCAGGGGTCGGGTACAATGAGCAGTTCTTC
TRBJ2-1,TRBV19,-,-,CASTLTVANSYNEQFF,TGTGCCAGTACCCTGACGGTAGCGAATTCCTACAATGAGCAGTTCTTC
TRBJ1-3,TRBV15,-,-,CATSREPVGGNTIYF,TGTGCCACCAGCAGAGAGCCGGTCGGTGGAAACACCATATATTTT
TRBJ2-2,TRBV5-1,-,-,CASSPGLPIENTGELFF,TGCGCCAGCAGCCCGGGACTCCCAATTGAAAACACCGGGGAGCTGTTTTTT
TRBJ2-3,TRBV20-1,once,-,CSASRNAIRTDTQYF,TGCAGTGCTAGTCGAAACGCGATCCGCACAGATACGCAGTATTTT
TRBJ2-1,TRBV11-3,-,TRBD2,CASSSGTSSYNEQFF,TGTGCCAGCAGCTCAGGGACTAGCTCCTACAATGAGCAGTTCTTC
TRBJ2-3,TRBV7-6,-,TRBD2,CASSRGGGTDTQYF,TGTGCCAGCAGCCGGGGGGGCGGCACAGATACGCAGTATTTT
TRBJ2-2,TRBV5-1,-,TRBD1,CASSPGTGAAGELFF,TGCGCCAGCAGCCCTGGGACAGGGGCGGCCGGGGAGCTGTTTTTT
TRBJ2-3,TRBV29-1,-,TRBD2,CSARGSGTDTQYF,TGCAGCGCCCGGGGTAGCGGGACAGATACGCAGTATTTT
TRBJ2-7,TRBV19,-,TRBD2,CASSSGTSSYEQYF,TGTGCCAGTAGCTCCGGGACTAGCTCCTACGAGCAGTACTTC
TRBJ1-1,TRBV19,-,-,CASTNNPNQAAFF,TGTGCCAGTACTAATAACCCGAATCAGGCGGCTTTCTTT
TRBJ1-1,TRBV5-4,-,-,CASSLVGRGETEAFF,TGTGCCAGCAGCTTGGTTGGCAGGGGCGAGACTGAAGCTTTCTTT
TRBJ2-5,TRBV20-1,-,-,CSASSRRGTQYF,TGCAGTGCTAGTTCTAGGCGGGGGACCCAGTACTTC
TRBJ2-1,TRBV6-5,-,TRBD2,CASSYVAGDYNEQFF,TGTGCCAGCAGTTACGTCGCGGGGGACTACAATGAGCAGTTCTTC
TRBJ2-2,TRBV9,-,-,CASRITDTGELFF,TGTGCCAGCAGGATAACAGACACCGGGGAGCTGTTTTTT
TRBJ2-2,TRBV11-2,-,TRBD2,CASSPSGANTGELFF,TGTGCCAGCAGCCCTAGCGGGGCCAACACCGGGGAGCTGTTTTTT
TRBJ2-2,TRBV2,-,TRBD1,CASSATGGADTGELFF,TGTGCCAGCAGTGCTACAGGGGGCGCGGACACCGGGGAGCTGTTTTTT
TRBJ2-7,TRBV11-1,-,-,CASSLGQFYEQYF,TGTGCCAGCAGCTTAGGGCAGTTCTACGAGCAGTACTTC
TRBJ1-1,TRBV5-1,once,TRBD1,CASSRMGTGGNTEAFF,TGCGCCAGCAGCAGAATGGGGACAGGGGGGAACACTGAAGCTTTCTTT
TRBJ1-1,TRBV27,few,-,CASTILPVQIGSTEAFF,TGTGCCAGCACTATCTTGCCGGTGCAGATAGGGAGCACTGAAGCTTTCTTT
TRBJ1-1,TRBV18,-,-,CASSPLAGALNTEAFF,TGTGCCAGCTCACCCCTTGCGGGGGCCTTGAACACTGAAGCTTTCTTT
TRBJ2-7,TRBV9,-,TRBD2,CASSETSGGPNYEQYF,TGTGCCAGCAGCGAGACTAGCGGGGGCCCTAACTACGAGCAGTACTTC
TRBJ1-4,TRBV9,-,TRBD1,CASSVGTGINEKLFF,TGTGCCAGCAGCGTAGGGACAGGGATTAATGAAAAACTGTTTTTT
TRBJ1-1,TRBV16,-,TRBD1,CASSGQGGTEAFF,TGTGCCAGCAGCGGACAGGGAGGCACTGAAGCTTTCTTT
TRBJ2-1,TRBV7-9,-,-,CASSSDDPRNYNEQFF,TGTGCCAGCAGCTCCGACGACCCGCGGAACTACAATGAGCAGTTCTTC
TRBJ2-7,TRBV5-5,-,-,CASSYTYEQYF,TGTGCCAGCAGCTACACCTACGAGCAGTACTTC
TRBJ1-1,TRBV18,-,-,CASSPPHRRAFF,TGTGCCAGCTCACCCCCACACAGGCGAGCTTTCTTT
TRBJ2-7,TRBV11-2,-,-,CASSLYYEQYF,TGTGCCAGCAGCTTGTACTACGAGCAGTACTTC